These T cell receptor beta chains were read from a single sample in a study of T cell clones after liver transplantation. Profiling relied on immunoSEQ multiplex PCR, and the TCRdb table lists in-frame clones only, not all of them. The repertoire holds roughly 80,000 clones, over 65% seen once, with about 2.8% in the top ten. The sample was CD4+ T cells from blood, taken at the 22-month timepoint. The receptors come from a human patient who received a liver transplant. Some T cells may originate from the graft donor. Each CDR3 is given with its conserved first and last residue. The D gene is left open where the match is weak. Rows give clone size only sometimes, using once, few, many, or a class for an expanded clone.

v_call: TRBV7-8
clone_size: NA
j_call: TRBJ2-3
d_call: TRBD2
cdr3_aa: CASSRRGGQVGDTQYF
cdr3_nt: TGTGCCAGCAGCCGCCGGGGAGGGCAGGTGGGAGATACGCAGTATTTT

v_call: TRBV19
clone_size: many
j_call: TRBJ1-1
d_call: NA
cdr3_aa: CASSIASGGATEAFF
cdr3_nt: TGTGCCAGTAGTATAGCTTCGGGGGGTGCGACTGAAGCTTTCTTT

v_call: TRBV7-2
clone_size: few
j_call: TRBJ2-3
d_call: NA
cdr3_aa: CASSEGGGITSTDTQYF
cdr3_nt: TGTGCCAGCAGCGAAGGAGGGGGGATCACTAGCACAGATACGCAGTATTTT

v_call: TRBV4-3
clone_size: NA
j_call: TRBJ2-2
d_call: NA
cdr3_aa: CASSQEARNTGELFF
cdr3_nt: TGCGCCAGCAGCCAAGAGGCCCGGAACACCGGGGAGCTGTTTTTT

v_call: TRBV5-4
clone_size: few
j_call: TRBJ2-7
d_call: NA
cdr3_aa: CASRTWLSTEQYF
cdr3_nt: TGTGCCAGCAGGACCTGGCTCAGTACCGAGCAGTACTTC

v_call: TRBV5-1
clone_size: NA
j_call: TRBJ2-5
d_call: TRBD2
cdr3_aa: CASSFGGQGGSETQYF
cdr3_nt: TGCGCCAGCAGCTTCGGAGGGCAGGGAGGGTCGGAGACCCAGTACTTC

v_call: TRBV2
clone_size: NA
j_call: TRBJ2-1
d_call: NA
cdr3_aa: CASKIRGYEQFF
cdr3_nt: TGTGCCAGCAAGATTCGAGGCTATGAGCAGTTCTTC

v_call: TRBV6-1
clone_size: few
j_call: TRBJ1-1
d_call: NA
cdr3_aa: CASSLRWTEAFF
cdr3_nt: TGTGCCAGCAGTCTTCGTTGGACTGAAGCTTTCTTT

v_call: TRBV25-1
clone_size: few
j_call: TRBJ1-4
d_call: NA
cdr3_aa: CASSRGGATNEKLFF
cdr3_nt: TGTGCCAGCAGTCGGGGAGGTGCAACTAATGAAAAACTGTTTTTT

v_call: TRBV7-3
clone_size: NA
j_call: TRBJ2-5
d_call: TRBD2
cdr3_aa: CASSLSSSGGAAQYF
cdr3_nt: TGTGCCAGCAGCTTATCTTCTAGCGGGGGGGCGGCCCAGTACTTC

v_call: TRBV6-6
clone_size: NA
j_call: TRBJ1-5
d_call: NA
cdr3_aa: CASRRENQPQHF
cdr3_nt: TGTGCCAGCAGACGTGAGAATCAGCCCCAGCATTTT

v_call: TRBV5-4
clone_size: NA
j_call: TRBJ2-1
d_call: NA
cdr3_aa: CASSFQVYNEQFF
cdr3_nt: TGTGCCAGCAGCTTCCAGGTCTACAATGAGCAGTTCTTC

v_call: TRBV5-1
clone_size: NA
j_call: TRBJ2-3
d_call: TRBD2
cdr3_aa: CASSHGLAGAVRDTQYF
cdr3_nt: TGCGCCAGCAGCCACGGACTAGCGGGTGCTGTCCGAGATACGCAGTATTTT

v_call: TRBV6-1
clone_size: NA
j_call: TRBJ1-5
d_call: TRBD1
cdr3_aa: CASSPGTANQPQHF
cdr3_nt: TGTGCCAGCAGTCCTGGGACAGCGAATCAGCCCCAGCATTTT

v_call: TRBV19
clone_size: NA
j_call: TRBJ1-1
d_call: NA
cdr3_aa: CASSMQPNTEAFF
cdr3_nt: TGTGCCAGTAGTATGCAGCCGAACACTGAAGCTTTCTTT

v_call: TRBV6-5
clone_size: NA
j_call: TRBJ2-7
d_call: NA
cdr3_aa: CATARPDSYEQYF
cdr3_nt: TGTGCCACCGCCCGTCCGGACTCCTACGAGCAGTACTTC